Listed below are T cell receptor beta chains from one sample, sequenced in a study of T cell repertoires in cytomegalovirus infection. Their antigen targets remain unknown. TCRdb passed the reads through MiXCR, listing each CDR3 protein once. The table lists a few hundred thousand distinct CDR3 sequences, under 45% of them singletons. The source was cultured PBMCs, collected from culture after CMV antigen stimulation. The source is a human donor in good health (CMV status not recorded). Some clones in this sample may be carry-over from other donors' samples. The CDR3 runs from the conserved cysteine through the conserved F or W. D genes are given only for firm matches. Clone size is stated in some rows and not others, as once, few, many or a class when expanded.

v_call: TRBV2
clone_size: -
j_call: TRBJ2-3
d_call: -
cdr3_nt: TGTGCCAGCAGGGAAGGCAGACACACAGATACGCAGTATTTT
cdr3_aa: CASREGRHTDTQYF

v_call: TRBV6-5
clone_size: -
j_call: TRBJ2-2
d_call: -
cdr3_nt: TGTGCCAGCCGTCGTTCCGGGGAGCTGTTTTTT
cdr3_aa: CASRRSGELFF

v_call: TRBV6-6
clone_size: -
j_call: TRBJ2-1
d_call: -
cdr3_nt: TGTGCCAGCAGTGGACTCCTCAATGGGAATGAGCAGTTCTTC
cdr3_aa: CASSGLLNGNEQFF

v_call: TRBV7-6
clone_size: -
j_call: TRBJ1-2
d_call: -
cdr3_nt: TGTGCCAGCGGTCTCGGAGGTGGCTACACCTTC
cdr3_aa: CASGLGGGYTF

v_call: TRBV7-6
clone_size: -
j_call: TRBJ2-3
d_call: TRBD2
cdr3_nt: TGTGCCAGCAGCCCGGGACTAGCGGGGGTAGATACGCAGTATTTT
cdr3_aa: CASSPGLAGVDTQYF

v_call: TRBV5-4
clone_size: -
j_call: TRBJ1-2
d_call: TRBD1
cdr3_nt: TGTGCCAGCAGCTCTGACCCGAGGGGGCTTGCCTATGGCTACACCTTC
cdr3_aa: CASSSDPRGLAYGYTF

v_call: TRBV20-1
clone_size: -
j_call: TRBJ2-3
d_call: -
cdr3_nt: TGCAGTGCTAGGGGGGACCCCGCGGGGGATACGCAGTATTTT
cdr3_aa: CSARGDPAGDTQYF

v_call: TRBV20-1
clone_size: -
j_call: TRBJ2-5
d_call: -
cdr3_nt: TGCAGTGCTAGAGGGCCCAAGGGGATGGGCAGGGGCCAAGAGACCCAGTACTTC
cdr3_aa: CSARGPKGMGRGQETQYF

v_call: TRBV5-4
clone_size: -
j_call: TRBJ1-2
d_call: -
cdr3_nt: TGTGCCAGCAGCCGATGGGCCCCCGGGACCAACTATGGCTACACCTTC
cdr3_aa: CASSRWAPGTNYGYTF

v_call: TRBV7-2
clone_size: -
j_call: TRBJ2-7
d_call: -
cdr3_nt: TGTGCCAGCCGTTTCTACGAGCAGTACTTC
cdr3_aa: CASRFYEQYF

v_call: TRBV7-2
clone_size: few
j_call: TRBJ2-3
d_call: TRBD2
cdr3_nt: TGTGCCAGCAGTAAAGCGGGGAGACCCATCACAGATACGCAGTATTTT
cdr3_aa: CASSKAGRPITDTQYF

v_call: TRBV12-3/TRBV12-4
clone_size: once
j_call: TRBJ2-2
d_call: TRBD2
cdr3_nt: TGTGCCAGCAGTACTCAAGCGGGGGCCTACACCGGGGAGCTGTTTTTT
cdr3_aa: CASSTQAGAYTGELFF

v_call: TRBV7-6
clone_size: -
j_call: TRBJ2-6
d_call: -
cdr3_nt: TGTGCCAGCAGCTTAAGGCGGGACTCTGGGGCCAACGTCCTGACTTTC
cdr3_aa: CASSLRRDSGANVLTF

v_call: TRBV5-1
clone_size: -
j_call: TRBJ1-3
d_call: -
cdr3_nt: TGCGCCAGCAGCTCCGGTGCTTCGACGGACACCATATATTTT
cdr3_aa: CASSSGASTDTIYF

v_call: TRBV2
clone_size: -
j_call: TRBJ2-5
d_call: -
cdr3_nt: TGTGCCAGCCGGGCAGGGATCCGCCAAGAGACCCAGTACTTC
cdr3_aa: CASRAGIRQETQYF

v_call: TRBV11-3
clone_size: -
j_call: TRBJ1-1
d_call: -
cdr3_nt: TGTGCCAGCAGCGCCCAGGGTGCGGAGAACACTGAAGCTTTCTTT
cdr3_aa: CASSAQGAENTEAFF

v_call: TRBV3-1
clone_size: -
j_call: TRBJ2-5
d_call: -
cdr3_nt: TGTGCCAGCTCCTCAACGCCCAGCAAAGAGACCCAGTACTTC
cdr3_aa: CASSSTPSKETQYF

v_call: TRBV29-1
clone_size: -
j_call: TRBJ2-3
d_call: -
cdr3_nt: TGCAGCGTTGGTGACAGAGACACAGATACGCAGTATTTT
cdr3_aa: CSVGDRDTDTQYF

v_call: TRBV12-3/TRBV12-4
clone_size: -
j_call: TRBJ2-1
d_call: -
cdr3_nt: TGTGCCAGCAGTCCAGACGATGGAGGGCAGTTCTTC
cdr3_aa: CASSPDDGGQFF

v_call: TRBV7-9
clone_size: -
j_call: TRBJ2-5
d_call: -
cdr3_nt: TGTGCCAGCAGCCCCACTCGGTTCGGGCTTTTGGAAGAGACCCAGTACTTC
cdr3_aa: CASSPTRFGLLEETQYF

v_call: TRBV12-3/TRBV12-4
clone_size: -
j_call: TRBJ1-2
d_call: -
cdr3_nt: TGTGCCAGCACCCGACCGGGAAGGAATGGCTACACCTTC
cdr3_aa: CASTRPGRNGYTF

v_call: TRBV12-3/TRBV12-4
clone_size: few
j_call: TRBJ1-2
d_call: -
cdr3_nt: TGTGCCAGCAGTTTAGCTACCGGGGGATATGGCTACACCTTC
cdr3_aa: CASSLATGGYGYTF

v_call: TRBV7-9
clone_size: few
j_call: TRBJ1-2
d_call: TRBD1
cdr3_nt: TGTGCCAGCAGCGACCTGACAGGGGGCGTCTTGGGCTACACCTTC
cdr3_aa: CASSDLTGGVLGYTF

v_call: TRBV5-1
clone_size: -
j_call: TRBJ2-5
d_call: -
cdr3_nt: TGCGCCAGCAGCTTGCGGTTGCGGGAGACCCAGTACTTC
cdr3_aa: CASSLRLRETQYF

v_call: TRBV3-1
clone_size: -
j_call: TRBJ2-1
d_call: TRBD2
cdr3_nt: TGTGCCAGCAGCCTTGCACTAGCGGGAGGTCGGAATGAGCAGTTCTTC
cdr3_aa: CASSLALAGGRNEQFF

v_call: TRBV6-5
clone_size: -
j_call: TRBJ1-1
d_call: -
cdr3_nt: TGTGCCGCTTTAAGGGCAGCAAACACTGAAGCTTTCTTT
cdr3_aa: CAALRAANTEAFF

v_call: TRBV7-9
clone_size: -
j_call: TRBJ1-4
d_call: TRBD1
cdr3_nt: TGTGCCAGCAGCCCCGGGACAGGGGATGAAAAACTGTTTTTT
cdr3_aa: CASSPGTGDEKLFF

v_call: TRBV12-3/TRBV12-4
clone_size: -
j_call: TRBJ2-1
d_call: -
cdr3_nt: TGTGCCAGCAGTTTGGGCTTTCTAGATGAGCAGTTCTTC
cdr3_aa: CASSLGFLDEQFF

v_call: TRBV7-9
clone_size: few
j_call: TRBJ1-6
d_call: -
cdr3_nt: TGTGCCAGCAGCTTTGGGGGGAACCCCTATAATTCACCCCTCCACTTT
cdr3_aa: CASSFGGNPYNSPLHF

v_call: TRBV7-2
clone_size: -
j_call: TRBJ2-1
d_call: TRBD2
cdr3_nt: TGTGCCAGCAGCTTATTCCGGGGGGGCAGGGGCGCAAATAGTGAGCAGTTCTTC
cdr3_aa: CASSLFRGGRGANSEQFF

v_call: TRBV5-1
clone_size: -
j_call: TRBJ1-4
d_call: -
cdr3_nt: TGCGCCAGCAAAGACGGACTAGCAACTAATGAAAAACTGTTTTTT
cdr3_aa: CASKDGLATNEKLFF

v_call: TRBV2
clone_size: -
j_call: TRBJ2-7
d_call: TRBD1
cdr3_nt: TGTGCCAGCAGCCCCAGGGACAGTCCGTACTTC
cdr3_aa: CASSPRDSPYF

v_call: TRBV6-1
clone_size: few
j_call: TRBJ2-3
d_call: TRBD2
cdr3_nt: TGTGCCACCGAGACTAGCGGGGGAACAGATACGCAGTATTTT
cdr3_aa: CATETSGGTDTQYF

v_call: TRBV6-2/TRBV6-3
clone_size: -
j_call: TRBJ2-5
d_call: -
cdr3_nt: TGTGCCAGCAGTTACAGGCTCCTCTTGTACCAAGAGACCCAGTACTTC
cdr3_aa: CASSYRLLLYQETQYF

v_call: TRBV5-6
clone_size: -
j_call: TRBJ2-5
d_call: -
cdr3_nt: TGTGCCAGCAGCTTGGGGTCGATAGGGGAGACCCAGTACTTC
cdr3_aa: CASSLGSIGETQYF

v_call: TRBV12-3/TRBV12-4
clone_size: -
j_call: TRBJ2-5
d_call: -
cdr3_nt: TGTGCCAGCAGCGGAATGTGGACCAGACAAGAGACCCAGTACTTC
cdr3_aa: CASSGMWTRQETQYF

v_call: TRBV7-2
clone_size: many
j_call: TRBJ2-5
d_call: -
cdr3_nt: TGTGCCAGCAGCTTAACGAGCGGGCTGTACCAAGAGACCCAGTACTTC
cdr3_aa: CASSLTSGLYQETQYF

v_call: TRBV12-3/TRBV12-4
clone_size: -
j_call: TRBJ1-6
d_call: TRBD1
cdr3_nt: TGTGCCAGCAGGGACCGGGACAGCTTTTCTTCACCCCTCCACTTT
cdr3_aa: CASRDRDSFSSPLHF

v_call: TRBV28
clone_size: -
j_call: TRBJ2-3
d_call: TRBD2
cdr3_nt: TGTGCCAGCAGTTGGCCTAGCGGGGGTGGCACAGATACGCAGTATTTT
cdr3_aa: CASSWPSGGGTDTQYF

v_call: TRBV7-9
clone_size: -
j_call: TRBJ2-7
d_call: TRBD2
cdr3_nt: TGTGCCAGCAGCTTAGGACTAGCGGGGGCCCTTAAGTACTACGAGCAGTACTTC
cdr3_aa: CASSLGLAGALKYYEQYF

v_call: TRBV4-1
clone_size: -
j_call: TRBJ2-3
d_call: TRBD2
cdr3_nt: TGCGCCAGCAGCCAAGATACTAGCGGGGCAGATACGCAGTATTTT
cdr3_aa: CASSQDTSGADTQYF

v_call: TRBV24-1
clone_size: -
j_call: TRBJ2-3
d_call: TRBD1
cdr3_nt: TGTGCCACCAGTGACCCTAGACAGGGATCGGATACGCAGTATTTT
cdr3_aa: CATSDPRQGSDTQYF

v_call: TRBV7-9
clone_size: -
j_call: TRBJ1-1
d_call: -
cdr3_nt: TGTGCCAGCAGCCTTCTGGGGGGTGAAGCTTTCTTT
cdr3_aa: CASSLLGGEAFF

v_call: TRBV7-2
clone_size: -
j_call: TRBJ2-1
d_call: -
cdr3_nt: TGTGCCAGCAGCTTAGAAGCCCTGTCCTACAATGAGCAGTTCTTC
cdr3_aa: CASSLEALSYNEQFF

v_call: TRBV7-2
clone_size: few
j_call: TRBJ1-2
d_call: TRBD1
cdr3_nt: TGTGCCAGCAGCTTGATCCGGACAGGGCCCGGGGGCTACACCTTC
cdr3_aa: CASSLIRTGPGGYTF

v_call: TRBV19
clone_size: -
j_call: TRBJ1-5
d_call: -
cdr3_nt: TGTGCCAGTAGCCCCCCCCTCCGGGACGGTAACAATCAGCCCCAGCATTTT
cdr3_aa: CASSPPLRDGNNQPQHF

v_call: TRBV7-2
clone_size: few
j_call: TRBJ1-5
d_call: -
cdr3_nt: TGTGCCAGCAGCCAACGTTTCCGGACAGATAGCAATCAGCCCCAGCATTTT
cdr3_aa: CASSQRFRTDSNQPQHF

v_call: TRBV7-9
clone_size: few
j_call: TRBJ2-5
d_call: -
cdr3_nt: TGTGCCAGCAGCTCCTTTGGTTGGGAGACCCAGTACTTC
cdr3_aa: CASSSFGWETQYF

v_call: TRBV7-6
clone_size: few
j_call: TRBJ2-5
d_call: -
cdr3_nt: TGTGCCAGCAGCCCCCGATGGGTCCAAGAGACCCAGTACTTC
cdr3_aa: CASSPRWVQETQYF

v_call: TRBV7-2
clone_size: few
j_call: TRBJ2-1
d_call: TRBD2
cdr3_nt: TGTGCCAGCAGCTTACGAGTCCCCGCGCGGGAGGCCTTTAGCTCCTACAATGAGCAGTTCTTC
cdr3_aa: CASSLRVPAREAFSSYNEQFF

v_call: TRBV6-5
clone_size: -
j_call: TRBJ1-2
d_call: -
cdr3_nt: TGTGCCAGCAGTTACTTGAGGAACAGGGCAGAGTCTCCCTATGGCTACACCTTC
cdr3_aa: CASSYLRNRAESPYGYTF

v_call: TRBV12-3/TRBV12-4
clone_size: -
j_call: TRBJ2-3
d_call: TRBD2
cdr3_nt: TGTGCCAGCAGTTTCGGGGGGGCTGCGCAGTATTTT
cdr3_aa: CASSFGGAAQYF

v_call: TRBV7-2
clone_size: many
j_call: TRBJ1-2
d_call: -
cdr3_nt: TGTGCCAGCAGCCCCTTGGGGGGCCCCAACTATGGCTACACCTTC
cdr3_aa: CASSPLGGPNYGYTF

v_call: TRBV19
clone_size: -
j_call: TRBJ1-3
d_call: TRBD1
cdr3_nt: TGTGCCAGTAGTACAGGGACAGGGCGAAGTTCTGGAAACACCATATATTTT
cdr3_aa: CASSTGTGRSSGNTIYF

v_call: TRBV5-5
clone_size: -
j_call: TRBJ1-2
d_call: -
cdr3_nt: TGTGCCAGCAGCTTGTTTTCTCCCCTAGACTATGGCTACACCTTC
cdr3_aa: CASSLFSPLDYGYTF